Below, 18 T cell receptor beta chains from the same sample are listed, as sequenced in a study of blood T cell repertoires in COVID-19. Only in-frame clones appear in the TCRdb table, and some are missing; sequencing was by immunoSEQ multiplex PCR. The sample includes approximately 250,000 clones, 70% to 90% of them seen just once. The sample taken for sequencing was peripheral blood. The receptors shown here come from a woman in her sixties or seventies with active or convalescent COVID-19.

The chain links TRBV7-2 to TRBJ1-4, with D possibly being TRBD1 (6 bases). Trimming removed 3 bases at V and 5 bases at J, with 10 bases between. The germline gives CDR1 SGHTA, CDR2 FQGNSA. The CDR3 contains 14 residues. DNA of the CDR3: TGTGCCAGCAGCTTGGACAGTTTCAATGAAAAACTGTTTTTT. Translating gives CASSLDSFNEKLFF.

The genes are TRBV29-1 and TRBJ2-1; 7 bases match TRBD2. The V gene end was trimmed by 8 bases and the J gene end by 9 bases; junction bases not matched to a gene: 13. The CDR3 sequence is 13 residues long. Germline-derived CDR1 and CDR2 are SQVTM and ANQGSEA. DNA of the CDR3: TGCAGCATTGGTGGGACTATGGAGACTGAGCAGTTCTTC. The encoded protein is CSIGGTMETEQFF.

The CDR3 protein is CASSEQGGAQPQHF. CDR3 coding DNA: TGCGCCAGCAGTGAGCAGGGGGGAGCTCAGCCCCAGCATTTT. V gene TRBV10-2 combines with J gene TRBJ1-5; 7 nucleotides line up with TRBD1. Per germline, CDR1 WSHSY and CDR2 SAAADI. The CDR3 covers 14 residues. Trimming at V came to 2 bases and at J to 6 bases, leaving 4 bases not matched to a gene.

This clone was recorded only once. The chain carries TRBV9 and TRBJ2-1; TRBD2 matches at 14 bases. After removal of 4 bases from V and 7 bases from J, the junction contained 7 bases not matched to a gene. The CDR3 covers 16 residues. Germline CDR1 is SGDLS and CDR2 is YYNGEE. The CDR3 DNA is TGTGCCAGCAGCCCCGGGACTAGCGGGAGTTATAATGAGCAGTTCTTC. Its protein is CASSPGTSGSYNEQFF.

The genes are TRBV7-9 and TRBJ2-7, with D possibly matching TRBD1 (5 bases). V was clipped by 3 bases and J by 0 bases, with 12 bases between them. Germline V lookup: CDR1 SEHNR, CDR2 FQNEAQ (reference sequence). The CDR3 is 15 amino acids. CDR3 DNA sequence: TGTGCCAGCAGCTTGGACACAGTTGTCTCCTACGAGCAGTACGTC. The encoded protein is CASSLDTVVSYEQYV.

This clone was found once. The gene calls are TRBV9 and TRBJ2-3; TRBD2 aligns across 8 bases. With V trimmed by 3 bases and J by 3 bases, 9 bases remained unmatched. The CDR3 sequence is 16 residues long. Germline-derived CDR1 and CDR2 are SGDLS and YYNGEE. The CDR3 DNA reads as TGTGCCAGCAGCGGGGGCAGCGGGAGTGGTACAGATACGCAGTATTTT. Protein: CASSGGSGSGTDTQYF. Supplemented by reference TRBV9 and TRBJ2-3, the full variable domain reads DSGVTQTPKHLITATGQRVTLRCSPRSGDLSVYWYQQSLDQGLQFLIQYYNGEERAKGNILERFSAQQFPDLHSELNLSSLELGDSALYFCASSGGSGSGTDTQYFGPGTRLTVL.

CDR3 DNA: TGCGCCAGCAGGTCCGGGACAGGGTACGAGCAGTACGTC. Translating gives CASRSGTGYEQYV. This chain connects TRBV5-1 to TRBJ2-7; TRBD1 aligns across 9 bases. This CDR3 contains 13 residues. Germline CDR1 and CDR2: SGHRS and YFSETQ. Trimming at V came to 5 bases and at J to 4 bases, leaving 4 bases not matched to a gene.

The chain uses TRBV10-3 and TRBJ1-6; D ambiguous. V gave up 3 bases and J gave up 3 bases, with 15 bases separating them. This CDR3 region has 17 residues. The germline V gene has CDR1 ENHRY and CDR2 SYGVKD. The CDR3 DNA is TGTGCCATCAGTGAAAGATTAGGCGGCCTCTATAATTCACCCCTCCACTTT. Protein: CAISERLGGLYNSPLHF.

The rearrangement joins TRBV19 to TRBJ1-3; D is possibly TRBD1 (6 bases). V was cut by 1 base and J by 0 bases, with 13 bases left in between. Per germline, CDR1 LNHDA and CDR2 SQIVND (reference sequence). The CDR3 is 17 amino acids. CDR3: CASSIAPGVGSGNTIYF. The CDR3 nucleotides read TGTGCCAGTAGTATAGCCCCAGGGGTAGGCTCTGGAAACACCATATATTTT.

The gene calls are TRBV18 and TRBJ2-7, with 10 bases that match TRBD1. This CDR3 is built from 16 residues. V trimming: 1 base; J trimming: 6 bases; junction bases outside the gene matches: 9. The germline V gene has CDR1 KGHSH and CDR2 LQKENI. CDR3 in amino acids: CASSPRRGQGISEQYF. DNA for the CDR3: TGTGCCAGCTCACCACGTCGGGGACAGGGGATCTCCGAGCAGTACTTC.

The chain combines TRBV10-2 with TRBJ1-1; possibly TRBD1 for D (5 bases). With 6 bases removed from V and 0 bases from J, the gap between germline ends came to 11 bases. CDR3 size: 14 residues. Germline CDR1 WSHSY, CDR2 SAAADI. CDR3 nucleotide sequence: TGCGCCAGCAGAGAGGGAGGGGTGAACACTGAAGCTTTCTTT. Its translation: CASREGGVNTEAFF.

The rearrangement uses TRBV13 and TRBJ2-5; 13 nucleotides match TRBD2. Per the germline V gene, CDR1 is PRHDT and CDR2 is FYEKMQ (reference sequence). This CDR3 comprises 16 residues. Trimming cost V 4 bases and J 4 bases; bases outside gene matches: 6. Written as DNA, the CDR3 is TGTGCCAGCAGCTCAACTAGCGGGGGGGATGGAGAGACCCAGTACTTC. Amino acids: CASSSTSGGDGETQYF.

The chain recombines TRBV28 with TRBJ1-3; TRBD1 matches 9 bases. From germline, CDR1 is MDHEN and CDR2 SYDVKM. J gave up 4 bases and V 6 bases, and 7 bases lay outside the gene matches. This CDR3 is built from 15 residues. CDR3 region: CASSLLGQGGNTIYF. The CDR3 DNA is TGTGCCAGCAGCCTCCTGGGACAGGGAGGAAACACCATATATTTT.

A single count supports this clone. The CDR3 here is CASSLEPQAVSSSGNTIYF. In nucleotides, the CDR3 is TGTGCCAGCAGCTTGGAACCACAGGCTGTGAGTTCCTCTGGAAACACCATATATTTT. J is TRBJ1-3 and V is TRBV5-8; D is possibly TRBD1 (5 bases). The V gene lost 0 bases and the J gene lost 0 bases, with 19 bases spanning the gap. CDR1 is SGHTS and CDR2 is YDEGEE in the germline V gene. CDR3 size: 19 residues.

This clone was seen once. The chain combines TRBV19 with TRBJ1-1; 9 bases match TRBD1. CDR3 length: 14 residues. CDR1 and CDR2 (germline): LNHDA, SQIVND (reference sequence). J lost 5 bases, V lost 5 bases, and 6 bases had no gene match. CDR3 in amino acids: CASSLRDRATEAFF. CDR3 coding DNA: TGTGCCAGTAGTCTCCGGGACAGGGCTACTGAAGCTTTCTTT.

The chain links TRBV30 to TRBJ2-1, with D possibly being TRBD2 (6 bases). Germline V lookup: CDR1 GTSNPN, CDR2 SVGIG (reference sequence). This CDR3 is 15 amino acids long. Trimming left V 0 bases short and J 3 bases short, with 12 bases between. CDR3 amino acids: CAWSVLGGIYNEQFF. The CDR3 bases are TGTGCCTGGAGTGTACTTGGCGGGATCTACAATGAGCAGTTCTTC.

The chain joins TRBV18 to TRBJ2-5; weak D call: TRBD2 (5 bases). The CDR3 runs to 14 residues. V dropped 1 base and J dropped 2 bases, with 8 bases sitting between them. CDR1 is KGHSH, CDR2 LQKENI, per germline. The CDR3 nucleotides read TGTGCCAGCTCACCACGGACTCAGCAAGAGACCCAGTACTTC. Translating gives CASSPRTQQETQYF.

The chain recombines TRBV5-1 with TRBJ2-6; D is ambiguous. Germline CDR1 SGHRS, CDR2 YFSETQ. Trimming left V 4 bases short and J 2 bases short, with 16 bases between. The CDR3 runs 17 residues. CDR3 nucleotides: TGCGCCAGCAGCCCAAAAGGAGCTGAAGCTGGGGCCAACGTCCTGACTTTC. It encodes CASSPKGAEAGANVLTF.